These 8 T cell receptor beta chains were all obtained from the same sample, sequenced in a study of T cells in Graves' hyperthyroidism and ophthalmopathy (dated by TCRdb to about 2019). The method was multiplex PCR. The data were produced on an Illumina HiSeq 2000. TCR beta CDR3 regions were amplified from RNA transcripts. For the first round of RT-PCR on the TCR CDR3, the HTBI primer set was used together with the Qiagen OneStep RT-PCR kit. Through fastp at Q25 and MiXCR, TCRdb rebuilt clones from the public reads, retaining in-frame beta chains. Under each unique CDR3 protein, matching rows form one entry showing the most common genes and DNA. The sample includes around 500,000 distinct CDR3 sequences, with roughly a sixth observed a single time. In total, the top ten clones hold approximately 32% of the sample. What was sequenced was blood. These receptors came from a woman between 25 and 40 years old with Graves' ophthalmopathy.

This clonotype was counted ten times or more. The gene calls are TRBV27 and TRBJ2-7, with 9 bases matching TRBD2. CDR1 is MNHEY and CDR2 is SMNVEV in the germline V gene (reference sequence). This CDR3 comprises 21 residues. J lost 4 bases, V lost 3 bases, and 25 bases had no gene match. The CDR3 spells CASSFRPFGLATPRPLYEQYF. CDR3 bases: TGTGCCAGCAGTTTTCGTCCCTTCGGACTAGCGACCCCCCGCCCCCTGTACGAGCAGTACTTC.

The sample holds many counts of this clonotype. The V gene is TRBV29-1, the J gene TRBJ2-5, with D unresolved. The germline V and J ends were trimmed by 8 bases and 5 bases, with 12 bases remaining between them. CDR1 is SQVTM and CDR2 is ANQGSEA in the germline V gene. The CDR3 runs to 11 residues. The CDR3 protein is CSMNSRETQYF. CDR3 nucleotides: TGCAGCATGAACAGCAGGGAGACCCAGTACTTC.

This clonotype appeared a few times. The CDR3: CASRGGSGNTIYF. Here the CDR3 DNA reads TGTGCCAGCAGGGGAGGCTCTGGAAACACCATATATTTT. The chain recombines TRBV2 with TRBJ1-3; D unresolved. Trimming shortened V by 6 bases and J by 0 bases, and 6 bases separated the two germline ends. The CDR3 has 13 amino acids. Germline values: CDR1 SNHLY, CDR2 FYNNEI.

This chain links TRBV7-9 with TRBJ2-3; D gene unclear. This CDR3 is 14 amino acids long. Trimming shortened V by 1 base and J by 3 bases, and 8 bases separated the two germline ends. Germline CDR1 and CDR2: SEHNR and FQNEAQ (reference sequence). CDR3 amino acids: CASSLDHQTDTQYF. In nucleotides, the CDR3 is TGTGCCAGCAGCTTAGACCACCAAACAGATACGCAGTATTTT.

This clonotype was counted many times. The chain couples TRBV28 to TRBJ1-5; tentatively, D is TRBD1 (5 bases). V shed 3 bases and J shed 5 bases, with 11 bases lying between them. The CDR3 sequence is 14 residues long. Germline-derived CDR1 and CDR2 are MDHEN and SYDVKM. CDR3 sequence reads: CASSFVQGYQPQHF. In DNA, the CDR3 is TGTGCCAGCAGTTTCGTGCAGGGTTATCAGCCCCAGCATTTT.

The genes are TRBV29-1 and TRBJ2-5; 10 bases align to TRBD2. Trimming removed 7 bases from V and 3 bases from J; junction bases left unmatched: 5. CDR3 length: 13 residues. The V gene's germline CDR1 is SQVTM and CDR2 ANQGSEA. The CDR3 sequence is CSASGGGEETQYF. The CDR3 DNA is TGCAGCGCCAGCGGGGGGGGAGAAGAGACCCAGTACTTC.

This clonotype was seen ten or more times. V gene TRBV29-1 combines with J gene TRBJ2-7; 8 bases match TRBD1. CDR1 and CDR2 (germline): SQVTM, ANQGSEA. The length of the CDR3 is 15 residues. Trimming at V came to 0 bases and at J to 3 bases, leaving 7 bases not matched to a gene. CDR3 residues: CSVEDGQGVGYEQYF. CDR3 nucleotide sequence: TGCAGCGTTGAAGATGGACAGGGAGTCGGCTACGAGCAGTACTTC.

This clonotype was counted only a few times. The rearrangement joins TRBV20-1 to TRBJ2-7, with 8 bases identical to TRBD2. The V segment lost 1 base and the J segment 6 bases; nucleotides outside the gene matches: 8. The CDR3 length is 14 residues. Per germline, CDR1 DFQATT and CDR2 SNEGSKA (reference sequence). DNA for the CDR3: TGCAGTGCTAGAGGGTTAGCGGGATCCGTCGAGCAGTACTTC. Amino acid sequence: CSARGLAGSVEQYF.